The 27 T cell receptor beta chains reported below all come from one sample, sequenced in a study of control samples from healthy donors and cancer patients. Libraries were prepared by immunoSEQ multiplex PCR; TCRdb keeps only in-frame clonotypes and omits some of them. In the table there are more than 95,000 clones, approximately 92% of which are singletons. What was sequenced was PBMCs. These TCRs come from an elderly man with head and neck cancer.

The V gene is TRBV19, the J gene TRBJ1-5, with D unclear. The ends were cut back, 4 bases at V and 7 bases at J, with 17 bases in the middle. CDR1 is LNHDA, CDR2 SQIVND, per germline (reference sequence). The CDR3 sequence is 15 residues long. The DNA of the CDR3 is TGTGCCAGTAGTACGCCCGGTCCTGGAGGGCAGCCCCAGCATTTT. As protein: CASSTPGPGGQPQHF.

The chain recombines TRBV12-3 or TRBV12-4 with TRBJ1-2, with no clear D. The CDR3 loop spans 13 amino acids. V was shortened by 6 bases and J by 6 bases, with 14 bases between the two germline ends. CDR3 sequence reads: CASRTLGSHGYTF. In DNA, the CDR3 is TGTGCCAGCAGGACTTTGGGGTCTCATGGCTACACCTTC.

V is TRBV3-1 (or the pseudogene TRBV3-2) and J is TRBJ2-2; D may be TRBD2 (6 bases). Trimming removed 4 bases from V and 5 bases from J, with 14 bases in between. The length of the CDR3 is 15 residues. Germline V lookup: CDR1 LGHDT, CDR2 YNNKEL (reference sequence). The CDR3 is CASSRGLPRTGELFF. In nucleotides, the CDR3 is TGTGCCAGCAGCCGGGGACTGCCTAGGACCGGGGAGCTGTTTTTT.

V and J are TRBV7-9 and TRBJ1-2; D not resolved. Germline V CDR1 and CDR2: SEHNR, FQNEAQ (reference sequence). Trimming removed 5 bases from V and 4 bases from J, with 11 bases in between. The CDR3 extends over 13 amino acids. The CDR3 is CASSQQDLYGYTF. For the CDR3, the DNA is TGTGCCAGCAGCCAGCAGGACCTCTATGGCTACACCTTC.

V and J are TRBV5-4 and TRBJ2-2; TRBD2 agrees at 14 bases. Trimming took 5 bases from V and 8 from J; bases not matched to a gene: 11. Germline lookup yields CDR1 SGHNT and CDR2 YYREEE (reference sequence). The CDR3 consists of 17 residues. The CDR3: CASSEGTSGGLGGELFF. In nucleotides, the CDR3 is TGTGCCAGCAGTGAGGGGACTAGCGGGGGCCTGGGAGGGGAGCTGTTTTTT.

This rearrangement joins TRBV18 to TRBJ2-5, with D tentatively TRBD2 (5 bases). V was pared by 1 base and J by 5 bases, with 23 bases between. The length of the CDR3 is 18 residues. From germline, CDR1 is KGHSH and CDR2 LQKENI. CDR3 sequence: CASSPRVRLLNGGETQYF. CDR3 bases: TGTGCCAGCTCACCACGAGTCAGGCTCCTAAACGGCGGGGAGACCCAGTACTTC.

CDR3 sequence: CASSPALRLQEQYF. The DNA for the CDR3 is TGTGCCAGCAGCCCAGCCCTACGGTTGCAGGAGCAGTACTTC. The rearrangement links TRBV21-1 to TRBJ2-7. TRBV21-1 represents a pseudogene. This CDR3 has 14 residues.

The J gene is TRBJ1-6, the V gene TRBV10-2; D remains unclear. CDR1 is WSHSY and CDR2 is SAAADI in the germline V gene. The CDR3 runs to 13 residues. Trimming removed 0 bases at V and 10 bases at J, with 7 bases between. The CDR3 DNA reads TGCGCCAGCAGTGAGTCCGAGGGCTCACCCCTCCACTTT. As protein: CASSESEGSPLHF.

This clone was recorded only once. The J gene is TRBJ1-2, the V gene TRBV19; 7 bases agree with TRBD1. Germline CDR1 LNHDA, CDR2 SQIVND (reference sequence). The CDR3 is made up of 17 amino acids. V lost 4 bases to trimming and J lost 2 bases; unmatched junction nucleotides: 13. The CDR3, as DNA: TGTGCCAGTAGTACCCGGGACAGCTTAGTTCTGAACTATGGCTACACCTTC. Protein sequence: CASSTRDSLVLNYGYTF. Complete variable domain (other parts from reference TRBV19 and TRBJ1-2): DGGITQSPKYLFRKEGQNVTLSCEQNLNHDAMYWYRQDPGQGLRLIYYSQIVNDFQKGDIAEGYSVSREKKESFPLTVTSAQKNPTAFYLCASSTRDSLVLNYGYTFGSGTRLTVV.

As for this clone: One junction end does not reproduce the germline sequence, and a read error may be involved. This chain links TRBV12-3 or TRBV12-4 with TRBJ1-2; no clear D gene. CDR3 length: 11 residues. CDR3 DNA: TGTGCCATCAGTGGGAACTATGGCTACACCTTC. As protein: CAISGNYGYTF.

The J gene is TRBJ2-7, the V gene TRBV5-1; possibly TRBD2 for D (6 bases). Trimming took off 0 bases at V and 9 bases at J, with 19 bases between the two ends. The CDR3 length is 15 residues. CDR1 and CDR2 from the germline V gene are SGHRS and YFSETQ. DNA of the CDR3: TGCGCCAGCAGCTTGGACAGCGGAGGGCGGCAGGGGCAGTACTTC. Residues: CASSLDSGGRQGQYF.

The gene calls are TRBV7-9 and TRBJ2-5, with D hard to call. V was pared by 3 bases and J by 4 bases, with 12 bases between. This CDR3 comprises 14 residues. Germline V gene lookup returns CDR1 SEHNR and CDR2 FQNEAQ (reference sequence). The CDR3 DNA is TGTGCCAGCAGCTTTGTGGAAGAGCGAGAGACCCAGTACTTC. Encoded protein: CASSFVEERETQYF.

The rearrangement links TRBV5-1 to TRBJ1-3; TRBD1 matches at 10 bases. CDR1 and CDR2 from the germline V gene are SGHRS and YFSETQ. The CDR3 covers 15 residues. V shed 1 base, J shed 7 bases, and the junction held 5 bases outside the gene matches. CDR3 DNA: TGCGCCAGCAGCTTGTCGGGACAGGGGCTGAACACCATATATTTT. It encodes CASSLSGQGLNTIYF. Supplemented by reference TRBV5-1 and TRBJ1-3, the full variable domain reads KAGVTQTPRYLIKTRGQQVTLSCSPISGHRSVSWYQQTPGQGLQFLFEYFSETQRNKGNFPGRFSGRQFSNSRSEMNVSTLELGDSALYLCASSLSGQGLNTIYFGEGSWLTVV.

The chain employs TRBV18 and TRBJ1-5; D uncertain. CDR3 length: 14 residues. The V gene's germline CDR1 is KGHSH and CDR2 LQKENI. Trimming removed 2 bases from V and 5 bases from J, with 10 bases in between. Here the CDR3 reads CASSPKVSDQPQHF. Written as DNA, the CDR3 is TGTGCCAGCTCACCAAAGGTGAGCGATCAGCCCCAGCATTTT. The full variable domain, its missing parts supplied by reference TRBV18 and TRBJ1-5, is NAGVMQNPRHLVRRRGQEARLRCSPMKGHSHVYWYRQLPEEGLKFMVYLQKENIIDESGMPKERFSAEFPKEGPSILRIQQVVRGDSAAYFCASSPKVSDQPQHFGDGTRLSIL.

For the CDR3, the DNA is TGTGCCAGCAGCTTAGTCCAGGGAGCAGATACGCAGTATTTT. Its translation: CASSLVQGADTQYF. The chain has TRBV7-9 and TRBJ2-3, with D possibly being TRBD1 or TRBD2 (5 bases each). The CDR3 is made up of 14 amino acids. In germline, CDR1 is SEHNR, CDR2 FQNEAQ (reference sequence). V dropped 1 base and J dropped 4 bases, with 9 bases sitting between them.

The gene calls are TRBV6-5 and TRBJ1-4; D gene ambiguous. The CDR3 covers 14 residues. The germline V gene has CDR1 MNHEY and CDR2 SVGAGI. The germline V and J ends were trimmed by 10 bases and 5 bases, with 17 bases remaining between them. CDR3 amino acids: CATRKGHFNEKLFF. CDR3 nucleotides: TGTGCCACCCGGAAAGGTCATTTCAATGAAAAACTGTTTTTT.

The chain has TRBV5-4 and TRBJ1-3; 9 nucleotides match TRBD1. The V gene end was trimmed by 3 bases and the J gene end by 3 bases; junction bases not matched to a gene: 7. The germline gives CDR1 SGHNT, CDR2 YYREEE (reference sequence). This CDR3 has 16 residues. CDR3 sequence (DNA): TGTGCCAGCAGCTCTAAACAGGGGGCAGTTGGAAACACCATATATTTT. Translating gives CASSSKQGAVGNTIYF. The full variable domain, rest sourced from reference TRBV5-4 and TRBJ1-3, is ETGVTQSPTHLIKTRGQQVTLRCSSQSGHNTVSWYQQALGQGPQFIFQYYREEENGRGNFPPRFSGLQFPNYSSELNVNALELDDSALYLCASSSKQGAVGNTIYFGEGSWLTVV.

The genes are TRBV7-2 and TRBJ2-1, with 9 bases matching TRBD2. Trimming took 3 bases from V and 6 from J; bases not matched to a gene: 12. Germline V gene data show CDR1 as SGHTA and CDR2 as FQGNSA. This CDR3 contains 17 residues. The CDR3 loop reads CASSFRAPSGTGNEQFF. The CDR3 DNA sequence: TGTGCCAGCAGCTTTCGCGCCCCTAGCGGGACCGGCAATGAGCAGTTCTTC.

The V and J genes are TRBV10-2 and TRBJ1-2, with 10 bases fitting TRBD1. CDR1 and CDR2 (germline): WSHSY, SAAADI. V shed 4 bases and J 5 bases; nucleotides not matched to a gene: 7. The CDR3 is made up of 15 amino acids. CDR3 sequence reads: CASSGVRTGGYGYTF. In DNA, the CDR3 is TGCGCCAGCAGTGGGGTTAGGACAGGGGGTTATGGCTACACCTTC.

The chain employs TRBV30 and TRBJ1-4; weak D call: TRBD1 (6 bases). Germline lookup yields CDR1 GTSNPN and CDR2 SVGIG (reference sequence). This CDR3 contains 13 residues. With 4 bases removed from V and 12 bases from J, the gap between germline ends came to 18 bases. The CDR3 loop is CAWTPTGRAELFF. The CDR3 coding sequence is TGTGCCTGGACCCCGACAGGTCGGGCCGAACTGTTTTTT.

This chain joins TRBV27 and TRBJ2-5; D is ambiguous. The V gene lost 3 bases and the J gene lost 1 base, with 9 bases spanning the gap. The CDR3 loop spans 14 amino acids. The germline V gene has CDR1 MNHEY and CDR2 SMNVEV (reference sequence). CDR3 coding DNA: TGTGCCAGCAGTTTTTTAGCAGCCCAAGAGACCCAGTACTTC. Its translation: CASSFLAAQETQYF.

CDR3 bases: TGTGCCGGGGGAGGAACAGGTCGATGGTATGGCTACACCTTC. Amino acids: CAGGGTGRWYGYTF. This chain joins TRBV6-5 and TRBJ1-2; D may be TRBD1 (5 bases). Germline V gene data show CDR1 as MNHEY and CDR2 as SVGAGI. The ends were cut back, 11 bases at V and 5 bases at J, with 21 bases in the middle. The CDR3 consists of 14 residues.

V and J are TRBV4-1 and TRBJ2-7; D is ambiguous. V lost 3 bases and J lost 1, with 19 bases in between. This CDR3 comprises 17 residues. Per germline, CDR1 MGHRA and CDR2 YSYEKL. This CDR3 reads CASSQALSPKPSYEQYF. CDR3 DNA sequence: TGCGCCAGCAGCCAGGCCCTGTCGCCCAAACCATCCTACGAGCAGTACTTC.

The chain has TRBV7-9 and TRBJ1-2, with 8 bases lining up with TRBD1. Trimming at V came to 5 bases and at J to 6 bases, leaving 20 bases not matched to a gene. This CDR3 has 18 residues. Germline assignment: CDR1 SEHNR and CDR2 FQNEAQ (reference sequence). Here the CDR3 reads CASSLTRARAQTGDGYTF. CDR3 in DNA: TGTGCCAGCAGCCTCACGCGGGCAAGGGCTCAGACAGGGGATGGCTACACCTTC. The full variable domain, with the rest looked up from reference TRBV7-9 and TRBJ1-2, is DTGVSQNPRHKITKRGQNVTFRCDPISEHNRLYWYRQTLGQGPEFLTYFQNEAQLEKSRLLSDRFSAERPKGSFSTLEIQRTEQGDSAMYLCASSLTRARAQTGDGYTFGSGTRLTVV.

The chain uses TRBV5-1 and TRBJ2-7; the D is unclear. V lost 1 base and J lost 6, with 11 bases in between. CDR3 length: 13 residues. Germline CDR1 and CDR2: SGHRS and YFSETQ. The CDR3 spells CASSLSHPSEQYF. CDR3 in DNA: TGCGCCAGCAGCTTGTCCCATCCTTCCGAGCAGTACTTC.

The chain has TRBV7-9 and TRBJ2-7; D may be TRBD2 (6 bases). Trimming removed 3 bases at V and 7 bases at J, with 19 bases between. Germline V gives CDR1 SEHNR, CDR2 FQNEAQ (reference sequence). The CDR3 runs to 15 residues. CDR3 region: CASSFPTGTGEEQYF. CDR3 nucleotides: TGTGCCAGCAGCTTCCCCACCGGGACGGGGGAGGAGCAGTACTTC.

The chain combines TRBV14 with TRBJ2-7; 11 positions match TRBD2. Germline V lookup: CDR1 SGHDN, CDR2 FVKESK. There are 14 residues in the CDR3. After removal of 4 bases from V and 4 bases from J, the junction contained 3 bases not matched to a gene. CDR3 nucleotide sequence: TGTGCCAGCAGCCTAGGACTAGCGGGTTACGAGCAGTACTTC. Translated, it gives CASSLGLAGYEQYF.